This TCR beta chain was obtained from a study of memory CD4+ T cells and cytomegalovirus serostatus. From germline, CDR1 is MNHNS and CDR2 SASEGT. The CDR3 spans 13 residues. V was clipped by 8 bases and J by 8 bases, with 16 bases between them. TCRdb's copy holds only in-frame clones and misses some; the assay was immunoSEQ multiplex PCR. The sample holds tens of thousands of clones; 82% are singletons and the top ten take less than 0.5%. The sort gate was single viable CD3+CD4+CD8-CD45RO+ cells for memory CD4+ T cells. Donors' CMV status reflects serum IgG against pp150, pp28, p38, p52. Sequenced input: memory CD4+ T cells from blood. The rearrangement links TRBV6-1 to TRBJ1-5; no clear D. This TCR came from an adult in good health and CMV-seronegative. Here the CDR3 reads CASLEAGYKPQHF. In nucleotides, the CDR3 is TGTGCCAGCCTAGAGGCAGGTTATAAGCCCCAGCATTTT.